Described below is a single T cell receptor beta chain sequence and its context. Its antigen is still unknown. This entry belongs to a study of siplizumab effects on memory and regulatory T cells. Findings and limits, study-wide: Mappable alloreactive CD4+ clones were on average approximately 70% Treg-derived with siplizumab, roughly 25% in controls. Naive T cells appeared more varied than memory cells and looked like key alloresponse contributors. Most proliferating CD4+ or CD8+ clones, roughly 75-96%, had no naive or memory assignment.

The length of the CDR3 is 17 residues. Germline values: CDR1 LNHDA, CDR2 SQIVND (reference sequence). J lost 4 bases, V lost 5 bases, and 11 bases had no gene match. The study assayed about 10^5 TCR templates per sample. Data came from immunoSEQ multiplex PCR; TCRdb stores just in-frame clones and leaves some out. The sample lists some 65,000 clones; 88% were seen once. This TCR came from a human donor in good health. Source material: Tregs sorted from blood. This sequence joins TRBV19 and TRBJ1-2; 12 nucleotides align to TRBD1. CDR3 amino acids: CASSPGQGAWGGYGYTF. CDR3 bases: TGTGCCAGTAGTCCGGGACAGGGGGCCTGGGGAGGCTATGGCTACACCTTC. Combining the CDR3 with reference TRBV19 and TRBJ1-2 gives the whole variable domain DGGITQSPKYLFRKEGQNVTLSCEQNLNHDAMYWYRQDPGQGLRLIYYSQIVNDFQKGDIAEGYSVSREKKESFPLTVTSAQKNPTAFYLCASSPGQGAWGGYGYTFGSGTRLTVV.